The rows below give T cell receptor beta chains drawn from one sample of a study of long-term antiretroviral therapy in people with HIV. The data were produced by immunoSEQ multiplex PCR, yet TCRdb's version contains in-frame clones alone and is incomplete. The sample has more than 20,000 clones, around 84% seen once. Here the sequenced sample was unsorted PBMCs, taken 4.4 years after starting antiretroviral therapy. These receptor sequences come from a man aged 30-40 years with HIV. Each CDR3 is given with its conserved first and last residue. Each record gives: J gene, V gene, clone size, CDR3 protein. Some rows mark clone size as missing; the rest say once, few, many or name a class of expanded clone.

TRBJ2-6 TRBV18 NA CASSPLSTGPTGANVLTF
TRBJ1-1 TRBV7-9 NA CASSWEDTEAFF
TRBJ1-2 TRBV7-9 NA CASSSPGQGRTYTF
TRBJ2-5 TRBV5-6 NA CASSHPGRETQYF
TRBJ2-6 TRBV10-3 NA CAISEFGPPASGANVLTF
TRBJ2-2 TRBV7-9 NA CASSSLAGGPRGGELFF
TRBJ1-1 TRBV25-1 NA CASSGLTGGLSAFF
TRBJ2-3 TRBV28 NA CASWSGSTDTQYF
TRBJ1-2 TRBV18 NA CASSPHPPGGSNYGYTF
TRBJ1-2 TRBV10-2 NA CASSETITGNAGGYTF
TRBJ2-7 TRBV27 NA CASSLGGSSYEQYF
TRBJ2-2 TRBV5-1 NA CASSRTQPGRTDVVGGTGELFF
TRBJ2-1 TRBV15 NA CATSTKQGSPYNEQFF
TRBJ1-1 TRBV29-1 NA CSVRRGANTEAFF
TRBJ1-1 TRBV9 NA CASSVRTNTEAFF
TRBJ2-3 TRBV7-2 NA CASSLAQRGNTDTQYF
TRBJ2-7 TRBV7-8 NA CASSLASSYEQYF
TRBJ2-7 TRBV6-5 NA CASSYRGRYEQYF
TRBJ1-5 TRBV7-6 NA CASSLMPDRPAQPQHF
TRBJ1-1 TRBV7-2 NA CASSPKYTEAFF
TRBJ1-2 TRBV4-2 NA CASSQEGLLSDSVNFGYTF
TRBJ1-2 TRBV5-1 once CASSLAGTMNGYTF
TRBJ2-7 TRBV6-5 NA CASSYSVEADEQYF
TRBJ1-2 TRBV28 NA CASSHGTGSYGYTF
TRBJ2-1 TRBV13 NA CASSFRDSNEQFF
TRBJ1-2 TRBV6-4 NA CASSRETGDGYTF
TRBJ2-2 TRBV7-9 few CASSLLAVTGELFF
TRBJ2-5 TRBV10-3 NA CAISEERLETQYF
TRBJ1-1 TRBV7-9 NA CASSVDSNMNTEAFF
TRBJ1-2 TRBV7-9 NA CASSLGIAAGSNYGYTF
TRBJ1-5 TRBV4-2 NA CASSQGRDQPQHF
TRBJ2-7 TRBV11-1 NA CASSSGRPGGYEQYF
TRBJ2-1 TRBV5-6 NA CASSLESYNEQFF
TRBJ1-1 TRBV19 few CASSINSNTEAFF
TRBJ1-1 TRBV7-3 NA CASSSYQGTEAFF
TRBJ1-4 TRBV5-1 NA CASSLGWQGVEKLFF
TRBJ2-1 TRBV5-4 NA CASSGTGGQVLNEQFF
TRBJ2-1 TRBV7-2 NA CASSLALGLAGGHEQFF
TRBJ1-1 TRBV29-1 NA CSVDLANTEAFF
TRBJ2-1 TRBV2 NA CASIGSDGGVFGNEQFF
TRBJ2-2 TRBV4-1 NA CASQQGGNTGELFF
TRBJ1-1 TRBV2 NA CASRKLQGMDTEAFF
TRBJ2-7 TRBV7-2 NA CASSPGTGFYEQYF
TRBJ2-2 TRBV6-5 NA CASSRDYTGELFF
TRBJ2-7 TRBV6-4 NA CASSRPGDEQYF
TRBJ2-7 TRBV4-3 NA CASSQERASESYYEQYF
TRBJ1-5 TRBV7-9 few CASSASGGGDQPQHF